The 7 T cell receptor beta chains in this list originate from one sample, sequenced in a study of blood T cell repertoires in COVID-19. Only in-frame clones appear in the TCRdb table, and some are missing; sequencing was by immunoSEQ multiplex PCR. The data show roughly 400,000 clones, with roughly 90% seen just once and 1.7% held by the top ten. The specimen was PBMCs or T cells enriched from blood (not recorded which). The receptors were sampled from a woman between 25 and 40 years old who had recovered from COVID-19.

The chain couples TRBV2 to TRBJ2-2, with 14 bases lining up with TRBD2. Germline-derived CDR1 and CDR2 are SNHLY and FYNNEI. V lost 8 bases, J lost 7 bases, and 3 bases stayed unmatched. This CDR3 has 14 residues. The CDR3 here is CASGGLAGGGELFF. CDR3 DNA sequence: TGTGCCAGCGGCGGACTAGCGGGAGGCGGGGAGCTGTTTTTT. The entire variable domain, with the rest obtained from reference TRBV2 and TRBJ2-2, is as follows: EPEVTQTPSHQVTQMGQEVILRCVPISNHLYFYWYRQILGQKVEFLVSFYNNEISEKSEIFDDQFSVERPDGSNFTLKIRSTKLEDSAMYFCASGGLAGGGELFFGEGSRLTVL.

The V and J genes are TRBV14 and TRBJ2-3; D is possibly TRBD2 (5 bases). Germline assignment: CDR1 SGHDN and CDR2 FVKESK. The CDR3 loop spans 19 amino acids. The V gene lost 0 bases and the J gene lost 0 bases, with 19 bases spanning the gap. CDR3: CASSQERGKNFISTDTQYF. CDR3 nucleotide sequence: TGTGCCAGCAGCCAAGAGAGAGGGAAAAACTTTATTAGCACAGATACGCAGTATTTT.

This chain connects TRBV5-1 to TRBJ2-3; maybe TRBD2 (5 bases). The V end was cut by 4 bases, the J end by 1 base, with 13 bases between. Looked up from germline, CDR1 is SGHRS and CDR2 is YFSETQ. The CDR3 runs 15 residues. The CDR3 protein is CASSRLAGGTDTQYF. The CDR3 region has the DNA TGCGCCAGCAGCCGCCTAGCTGGCGGCACAGATACGCAGTATTTT.

The CDR3 DNA follows: TGTGCCAGCAGCTTAGGGGGCAATGAGCAGTTCTTC. Amino acids: CASSLGGNEQFF. This rearrangement joins TRBV5-8 to TRBJ2-1; D is possibly TRBD1 (6 bases). CDR1 and CDR2 (germline): SGHTS, YDEGEE. The CDR3 is made up of 12 amino acids. The V end was cut by 2 bases, the J end by 6 bases, with 6 bases between. The full variable domain, its missing parts supplied by reference TRBV5-8 and TRBJ2-1, is EAGVTQSPTHLIKTRGQQATLRCSPISGHTSVYWYQQALGLGLQFLLWYDEGEERNRGNFPPRFSGRQFPNYSSELNVNALELEDSALYLCASSLGGNEQFFGPGTRLTVL.

The chain carries TRBV30 and TRBJ2-5; D is unclear. The CDR3 consists of 13 residues. CDR1 GTSNPN and CDR2 SVGIG come from the germline V gene (reference sequence). V dropped 2 bases and J dropped 0 bases, with 7 bases sitting between them. The CDR3 sequence is CAWSMNNQETQYF. CDR3 bases: TGTGCCTGGAGTATGAACAACCAAGAGACCCAGTACTTC.

The gene calls are TRBV4-2 and TRBJ2-1; 9 bases line up with TRBD2. The V segment lost 0 bases and the J segment 6 bases; nucleotides outside the gene matches: 3. CDR1 and CDR2 from the germline V gene are LGHNA and YNFKEQ. The CDR3 consists of 15 residues. The CDR3 sequence: CASSQERRGGNEQFF. DNA of the CDR3: TGTGCCAGCAGCCAAGAAAGGCGGGGGGGCAATGAGCAGTTCTTC.

The chain links TRBV10-1 to TRBJ2-1; the match to TRBD2 covers 11 bases. Germline lookup yields CDR1 WNHNN and CDR2 SYGVQD (reference sequence). The V segment lost 6 bases and the J segment 4 bases; nucleotides outside the gene matches: 8. The CDR3 is made up of 16 amino acids. The CDR3 DNA reads as TGCGCCAGCAGGGACCCTAGCGGGGGGTATTACAATGAGCAGTTCTTC. It translates to CASRDPSGGYYNEQFF.